A selection of T cell receptor beta chains follows, all from one sample in a study of cytomegalovirus exposure and HLA in healthy donors. Libraries were prepared by immunoSEQ multiplex PCR; TCRdb keeps only in-frame clonotypes and omits some of them. Here the sample spans about 220,000 clones, around four fifths being singletons. Sequenced material: PBMCs. The receptors come from a woman aged 30 to 39 in good health and CMV-seropositive. CDR3s include the opening cysteine and the closing phenylalanine or tryptophan. D genes are given only for firm matches. Part of the rows lack a size; the others show once, few, many or a class for expanded clones.

>once|TRBV18|TRBJ1-5|-
CASSPGADQPQHF
TGTGCCAGCTCACCCGGGGCAGATCAGCCCCAGCATTTT
>-|TRBV10-3|TRBJ2-3|-
CASGRTDTQYF
TGTGCCTCCGGACGCACAGATACGCAGTATTTT
>-|TRBV9|TRBJ1-2|-
CASSINRQRPSNYGYTF
TGTGCCAGCAGCATAAATCGACAGCGCCCGTCTAACTATGGCTACACCTTC
>-|TRBV29-1|TRBJ1-5|-
CSVGQAGADQPQHF
TGCAGCGTTGGTCAGGCAGGGGCGGATCAGCCCCAGCATTTT
>-|TRBV30|TRBJ2-2|TRBD2
CAWKGLYRAGGNTGELFF
TGTGCCTGGAAGGGGTTGTATAGGGCGGGAGGGAACACCGGGGAGCTGTTTTTT
>-|TRBV5-1|TRBJ2-1|-
CASTRAGDPYNEQFF
TGCGCCAGCACCAGAGCCGGGGACCCCTACAATGAGCAGTTCTTC
>-|TRBV18|TRBJ1-1|-
CASSRTGTPNTEAFF
TGTGCCAGCTCACGAACCGGGACACCGAACACTGAAGCTTTCTTT
>-|TRBV29-1|TRBJ1-2|TRBD1
CSVGDRRDNYGYTF
TGCAGCGTTGGGGACAGGCGGGATAACTATGGCTACACCTTC
>-|TRBV20-1|TRBJ2-1|-
CSASYEQFF
TGCAGTGCTAGTTATGAGCAGTTCTTC
>-|TRBV14|TRBJ1-4|-
CASSQYGFATNEKLFF
TGTGCCAGCAGCCAATACGGGTTTGCAACTAATGAAAAACTGTTTTTT
>once|TRBV9|TRBJ1-1|TRBD1
CASSVDPRPGTGVEAFF
TGTGCCAGCAGCGTAGACCCTCGCCCCGGGACAGGGGTTGAAGCTTTCTTT
>-|TRBV27|TRBJ1-5|-
CASSLAAVNQPQHF
TGTGCCAGCAGTTTGGCGGCGGTCAATCAGCCCCAGCATTTT
>-|TRBV5-1|TRBJ2-1|TRBD2
CASSTTSGPSYNEQFF
TGCGCCAGCAGCACCACTAGCGGACCCTCCTACAATGAGCAGTTCTTC
>-|TRBV9|TRBJ2-4|-
CASSAGVVKNIQYF
TGTGCCAGCAGCGCGGGGGTGGTCAAAAACATTCAGTACTTC
>-|TRBV27|TRBJ1-1|TRBD1
CASNLGQGRSDTEAFF
TGTGCCAGCAACTTAGGACAGGGTCGGTCGGACACTGAAGCTTTCTTT
>-|TRBV5-1|TRBJ2-5|-
CASSPQSAGETQYF
TGCGCCAGCAGCCCCCAAAGCGCCGGAGAGACCCAGTACTTC
>-|TRBV5-1|TRBJ1-1|TRBD1
CASSYVQGVKNTEAFF
TGCGCCAGCAGCTATGTACAGGGGGTGAAGAACACTGAAGCTTTCTTT
>-|TRBV28|TRBJ1-2|-
CASKGYGYTF
TGTGCCAGCAAGGGGTATGGCTACACCTTC
>-|TRBV5-1|TRBJ1-2|-
CASSLTPFTMTHYGYTF
TGCGCCAGCAGCTTGACCCCTTTCACCATGACGCACTATGGCTACACCTTC
>-|TRBV7-2|TRBJ2-1|-
CASRPGAGYNEQFF
TGTGCCAGCCGACCAGGGGCTGGCTACAATGAGCAGTTCTTC
>-|TRBV5-4|TRBJ1-1|TRBD1
CASSLPTGRGTEAFF
TGTGCCAGCAGCTTACCGACAGGGAGGGGCACTGAAGCTTTCTTT
>-|TRBV5-1|TRBJ2-7|-
CASSPIGYEQYF
TGCGCCAGCAGCCCCATAGGCTACGAGCAGTACTTC
>-|TRBV6-5|TRBJ1-2|-
CASSYYRQNNYGYTF
TGTGCCAGCAGTTACTATAGACAGAATAACTATGGCTACACCTTC
>-|TRBV14|TRBJ2-7|-
CASSQVWGEQYF
TGTGCCAGCAGCCAAGTGTGGGGCGAGCAGTACTTC
>-|TRBV6-5|TRBJ1-1|-
CASSYNEAITPEAFF
TGTGCCAGCAGTTACAACGAGGCTATAACCCCTGAAGCTTTCTTT
>-|TRBV7-9|TRBJ2-7|-
CASSLSRGGEQYF
TGTGCCAGCAGCCTATCTAGGGGGGGCGAGCAGTACTTC
>few|TRBV6-1|TRBJ1-2|TRBD1
CASRGQGYGYTF
TGTGCCAGCAGGGGACAGGGTTACGGCTACACCTTC
>-|TRBV5-6|TRBJ2-3|TRBD1
CASSPAGTGYTDTQYF
TGTGCCAGCAGCCCGGCCGGGACAGGGTACACAGATACGCAGTATTTT
>-|TRBV5-4|TRBJ2-3|TRBD1
CASTGGSADTQYF
TGTGCCAGTACAGGGGGATCGGCGGATACGCAGTATTTT
>-|TRBV27|TRBJ2-3|-
CASSRQISTDTQYF
TGTGCCAGCAGTCGACAGATTAGCACAGATACGCAGTATTTT
>-|TRBV29-1|TRBJ1-2|TRBD1
CSGGQGIYGYTF
TGCAGCGGAGGACAGGGGATCTACGGCTACACCTTC
>few|TRBV14|TRBJ2-7|TRBD2
CASSQGLAVFPYEQYF
TGTGCCAGCAGCCAAGGACTAGCGGTATTTCCCTACGAGCAGTACTTC
>-|TRBV18|TRBJ1-1|TRBD1
CASSPRTGDHREAFF
TGTGCCAGCTCACCCCGGACAGGGGACCACCGTGAAGCTTTCTTT
>-|TRBV6-5|TRBJ1-4|TRBD1
CASSYRGTAEKLFF
TGTGCCAGCAGTTATCGGGGGACAGCCGAAAAACTGTTTTTT
>-|TRBV13|TRBJ1-1|-
CASSLVDEAFF
TGTGCCAGCAGCTTGGTCGATGAAGCTTTCTTT
>-|TRBV6-4|TRBJ2-2|-
CASSDYTGELFF
TGTGCCAGCAGTGACTACACCGGGGAGCTGTTTTTT
>-|TRBV4-1|TRBJ2-1|TRBD2
CASSQRLAGEHEQFF
TGCGCCAGCAGCCAAAGACTAGCGGGAGAACATGAGCAGTTCTTC
>many|TRBV6-5|TRBJ1-1|-
CASSYGIGGVNTEAFF
TGTGCCAGCAGTTACGGGATCGGGGGTGTGAACACTGAAGCTTTCTTT
>-|TRBV7-9|TRBJ2-1|TRBD2
CASSRGLVVNEQFF
TGTGCCAGCAGCAGGGGACTAGTTGTAAATGAGCAGTTCTTC
>once|TRBV6-5|TRBJ2-7|-
CASRRGRDYEQYF
TGTGCCAGCCGCCGGGGCAGGGACTACGAGCAGTACTTC
>-|TRBV2|TRBJ2-5|-
CASTRRGAIGQYF
TGTGCCAGCACGCGGCGAGGGGCGATTGGACAGTACTTC
>-|TRBV25-1|TRBJ2-3|-
CASSDEGSTDTQYF
TGTGCCAGCAGTGACGAAGGGTCCACAGATACGCAGTATTTT
>few|TRBV5-1|TRBJ2-3|TRBD1
CASSLTGWTDTQYF
TGCGCCAGCAGTTTGACAGGGTGGACAGATACGCAGTATTTT
>-|TRBV4-1|TRBJ1-4|-
CASSQERATTNEKLFF
TGCGCCAGCAGCCAAGAACGTGCTACAACTAATGAAAAACTGTTTTTT
>-|TRBV29-1|TRBJ2-3|-
CSVDRGNTDTQYF
TGCAGCGTTGACCGGGGTAACACAGATACGCAGTATTTT
>-|TRBV19|TRBJ2-7|-
CASSSSYEQYF
TGTGCCAGTAGTTCATCGTACGAGCAGTACTTC
>-|TRBV5-1|TRBJ1-2|TRBD1
CASSLVGTGASYGYTF
TGCGCCAGCAGCTTGGTTGGGACAGGGGCGTCCTATGGCTACACCTTC
>-|TRBV9|TRBJ1-1|-
CASSVGGATEAFF
TGTGCCAGCAGCGTAGGAGGGGCCACTGAAGCTTTCTTT
>-|TRBV5-4|TRBJ1-3|-
CASSRETGNTIYF
TGTGCCAGCAGCCGCGAAACTGGAAACACCATATATTTT
>-|TRBV29-1|TRBJ1-2|-
CSVRTDSNYGYTF
TGCAGCGTACGGACGGACTCTAACTATGGCTACACCTTC
>-|TRBV28|TRBJ1-2|TRBD1
CASTRADRDVGYTF
TGTGCCAGCACCCGAGCCGACAGGGATGTCGGCTACACCTTC
>-|TRBV5-1|TRBJ1-2|-
CASSSGGSDGYTF
TGCGCCAGCAGCTCCGGGGGGAGCGATGGCTACACCTTC